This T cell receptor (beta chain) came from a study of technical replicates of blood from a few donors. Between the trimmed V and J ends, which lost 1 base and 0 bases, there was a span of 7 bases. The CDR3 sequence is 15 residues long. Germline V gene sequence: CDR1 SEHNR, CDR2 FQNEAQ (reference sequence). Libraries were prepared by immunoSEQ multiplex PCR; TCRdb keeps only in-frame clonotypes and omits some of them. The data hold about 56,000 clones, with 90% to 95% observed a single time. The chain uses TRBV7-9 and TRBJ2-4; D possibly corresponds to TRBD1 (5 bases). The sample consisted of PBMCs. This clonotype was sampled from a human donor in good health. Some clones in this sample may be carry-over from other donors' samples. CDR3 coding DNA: TGTGCCAGCAGCTTAGAGACAGCAGCCAAAAACATTCAGTACTTC. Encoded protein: CASSLETAAKNIQYF. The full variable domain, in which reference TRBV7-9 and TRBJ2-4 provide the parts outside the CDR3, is DTGVSQNPRHKITKRGQNVTFRCDPISEHNRLYWYRQTLGQGPEFLTYFQNEAQLEKSRLLSDRFSAERPKGSFSTLEIQRTEQGDSAMYLCASSLETAAKNIQYFGAGTRLSVL.